Below are 32 T cell receptor beta chains sequenced from a single sample in a study of long-term antiretroviral therapy in people with HIV. Researchers report immunoSEQ v3.0 was run at survey level. Assay: immunoSEQ multiplex PCR; the TCRdb copy retains only in-frame clones and omits some. The data show about 20,000 clones, 84% seen once. The sequencing here drew on unsorted PBMCs, taken approximately 5.7 years after starting antiretroviral therapy. These TCRs come from a man aged 25-40 years with HIV.

The chain joins TRBV5-5 to TRBJ2-7; perhaps D is TRBD1 or TRBD2 (7 bases each). Trimming removed 4 bases from V and 0 bases from J, with 17 bases in between. CDR1 is SGHKS and CDR2 is YYEKEE in the germline V gene (reference sequence). CDR3 length: 16 residues. Written as DNA, the CDR3 is TGTGCCAGCAGCGTTTTGGCGGGGGACAGCTCCTACGAGCAGTACTTC. It encodes CASSVLAGDSSYEQYF.

The J gene is TRBJ2-7, the V gene TRBV5-1, with 8 bases fitting TRBD1. Germline-derived CDR1 and CDR2 are SGHRS and YFSETQ. The V segment lost 4 bases and the J segment 1 base; nucleotides outside the gene matches: 10. The CDR3 extends over 16 amino acids. The CDR3 DNA is TGCGCCAGCAGCGGGTGGGATAACAGGGGGTCCTACGAGCAGTACTTC. Translated: CASSGWDNRGSYEQYF.

The J gene is TRBJ2-7, the V gene TRBV4-1; D uncertain. Looked up from germline, CDR1 is MGHRA and CDR2 is YSYEKL. The CDR3 spans 14 residues. Trimming took off 0 bases at V and 3 bases at J, with 9 bases between the two ends. CDR3 sequence reads: CASSQDATLYEQYF. CDR3 coding DNA: TGCGCCAGCAGCCAAGATGCAACCCTCTACGAGCAGTACTTC.

The chain employs TRBV7-9 and TRBJ2-5, with D unclear. Trimming took 3 bases from V and 5 from J, leaving 10 bases between them. The CDR3 extends over 13 amino acids. Germline V gene sequence: CDR1 SEHNR, CDR2 FQNEAQ (reference sequence). The CDR3 DNA reads TGTGCCAGCAGCTTCTCGCTGAAGGAGACCCAGTACTTC. It yields the protein CASSFSLKETQYF.

The chain carries TRBV11-2 and TRBJ2-3; 10 bases align to TRBD2. The germline CDR1 and CDR2 sequences are SGHAT and FQNNGV. Trimming cost V 2 bases and J 2 bases; bases outside gene matches: 4. This CDR3 has 16 residues. The CDR3 is CASSLLLAGDTDTQYF. CDR3 DNA sequence: TGTGCCAGCAGCTTACTCCTAGCGGGAGACACAGATACGCAGTATTTT.

V gene TRBV21-1 combines with J gene TRBJ1-3. TRBV21-1 is a documented pseudogene. This CDR3 comprises 12 residues. CDR3 bases: TGTGCCAGCCCCTTAGGCCCGATAACCATATATTTT. It codes for CASPLGPITIYF.

The table lists this clone with a count of one. This sequence joins TRBV7-9 and TRBJ1-4, with D possibly being TRBD1 (5 bases). The CDR3 length is 17 residues. The germline V gene has CDR1 SEHNR and CDR2 FQNEAQ (reference sequence). The V end lost 2 bases, the J end lost 3 bases, and 16 bases lay between the germline ends. CDR3 sequence (DNA): TGTGCCAGCAGCTTAAATGCGATCGGGGCTCCTAATGAAAAACTGTTTTTT. It specifies CASSLNAIGAPNEKLFF.

The J gene is TRBJ2-7, the V gene TRBV18; D gene uncertain. Germline V gene sequence: CDR1 KGHSH, CDR2 LQKENI. With 3 bases removed from V and 4 bases from J, the gap between germline ends came to 7 bases. The CDR3 length is 12 residues. The CDR3 nucleotides are TGTGCCAGCTCACCTGGCCGGTACGAGCAGTACTTC. This sequence encodes CASSPGRYEQYF.

The CDR3 DNA is TGCGCCAGCAGCCTGGGACTCCTCACAGATACGCAGTATTTT. This sequence encodes CASSLGLLTDTQYF. The chain is built from TRBV4-3 and TRBJ2-3; D may be TRBD2 (6 bases). Germline CDR1 and CDR2: LGHNA and YSLEER. The V gene lost 4 bases and the J gene lost 2 bases, with 10 bases spanning the gap. The CDR3 runs to 14 residues.

The genes are TRBV6-1 and TRBJ1-4; TRBD1 matches at 10 bases. V shed 6 bases and J 8 bases; nucleotides not matched to a gene: 6. Germline CDR1 is MNHNS and CDR2 is SASEGT. This CDR3 has 14 amino acids. CDR3 residues: CASSETGGREKLFF. DNA of the CDR3: TGTGCCAGCAGCGAGACAGGGGGCCGGGAAAAACTGTTTTTT.

The chain links TRBV7-2 to TRBJ2-5; D possibly uses TRBD1 or TRBD2 (5 bases each). CDR1 is SGHTA and CDR2 is FQGNSA in the germline V gene. V was pared by 8 bases and J by 5 bases, with 21 bases between. This CDR3 has 15 residues. CDR3 nucleotide sequence: TGTGCCAGCGGGGACCCTAGGGGTGCCGTGGAGACCCAGTACTTC. Its translation: CASGDPRGAVETQYF.

The chain couples TRBV6-6 to TRBJ1-4, with D tentatively TRBD1 (5 bases). V was shortened by 6 bases and J by 8 bases, with 13 bases between the two germline ends. This CDR3 is 13 amino acids long. CDR1 and CDR2 (germline): MNHNY, SVGAGI (reference sequence). The CDR3 DNA is TGTGCCAGCAGCTACAAGGCAGGGGAAAAACTGTTTTTT. It yields the protein CASSYKAGEKLFF.

This clone occurred a few times. This chain connects TRBV13 to TRBJ2-7; D not resolved. CDR1 and CDR2 (germline): PRHDT, FYEKMQ (reference sequence). Trimming pared 2 bases from V and 0 bases from J, leaving 8 bases between. The CDR3 is made up of 14 amino acids. CDR3 nucleotide sequence: TGTGCCAGCAGCTTATGGGCTCGCTCCTACGAGCAGTACTTC. Translating it yields CASSLWARSYEQYF.

This chain uses TRBV4-3 with TRBJ2-3; D is unresolved. Trimming stripped 3 bases from V and 2 bases from J, with 15 bases between. Per the germline V gene, CDR1 is LGHNA and CDR2 is YSLEER. The CDR3 covers 16 residues. CDR3 amino acids: CASSHRATQFTDTQYF. The CDR3, as DNA: TGCGCCAGCAGCCATAGAGCTACCCAATTCACAGATACGCAGTATTTT.

The chain links TRBV4-2 to TRBJ1-1; maybe TRBD1 (6 bases). The germline V gene has CDR1 LGHNA and CDR2 YNFKEQ. Trimming removed 5 bases from V and 3 bases from J, with 16 bases in between. This CDR3 region has 15 residues. DNA of the CDR3: TGTGCCAGCAGCACGTCCGGGACAACTGACACTGAAGCTTTCTTT. Amino acids: CASSTSGTTDTEAFF.

The rearrangement links TRBV28 to TRBJ1-5; D is uncertain. Germline assignment: CDR1 MDHEN and CDR2 SYDVKM. The CDR3 sequence is 14 residues long. Trimming took off 4 bases at V and 5 bases at J, with 12 bases between the two ends. CDR3 sequence: CASSSPPGDQPQHF. The CDR3 DNA follows: TGTGCCAGCAGTTCCCCGCCCGGCGATCAGCCCCAGCATTTT.

This clone was counted between two and nine times. The genes are TRBV7-9 and TRBJ2-2, with unresolved D. The CDR3 is 16 amino acids. V gave up 4 bases and J gave up 1 base, with 13 bases separating them. Looked up from germline, CDR1 is SEHNR and CDR2 is FQNEAQ (reference sequence). CDR3 amino acids: CASSSFSPENTGELFF. In nucleotides, the CDR3 is TGTGCCAGCAGCTCGTTTAGCCCCGAGAACACCGGGGAGCTGTTTTTT.

This chain uses TRBV6-6 with TRBJ1-2; the match to TRBD1 covers 11 bases. The CDR3 is 16 residues long. The germline gives CDR1 MNHNY, CDR2 SVGAGI (reference sequence). The V segment lost 6 bases and the J segment 4 bases; nucleotides outside the gene matches: 10. Here the CDR3 reads CASRLDGTGGSYGYTF. The DNA for the CDR3 is TGTGCCAGCAGACTCGACGGGACAGGGGGTTCCTATGGCTACACCTTC.

The chain carries TRBV11-1 and TRBJ2-7; TRBD2 matches at 8 bases. The germline V gene encodes CDR1 SGHAT and CDR2 FQDESV (reference sequence). The CDR3 has 15 residues. J lost 2 bases, V lost 5 bases, and 8 bases had no gene match. CDR3 sequence reads: CASSVPSGSPYEQYF. The CDR3 DNA reads TGTGCCAGCAGCGTACCTAGCGGGTCCCCCTACGAGCAGTACTTC.

This rearrangement joins TRBV21-1 to TRBJ2-1; TRBD1, as called in the table, went unchecked against the DNA. TRBV21-1 is a recognized pseudogene. The CDR3 totals 13 residues. The CDR3 is CASKGQTYNEQFF. The CDR3 DNA follows: TGTGCCAGCAAGGGACAGACCTACAATGAGCAGTTCTTC.

CDR3 bases: TGTGCCAGCAGTGCCCGGGACCCTGCCTACGAGCAGTACTTC. It codes for CASSARDPAYEQYF. V is TRBV28 and J is TRBJ2-7, with D perhaps TRBD1 or TRBD2 (5 bases each). This CDR3 is 14 amino acids long. Germline assignment: CDR1 MDHEN and CDR2 SYDVKM. With 5 bases removed from V and 2 bases from J, the gap between germline ends came to 13 bases. Filled out from reference TRBV28 and TRBJ2-7, the complete variable domain reads DVKVTQSSRYLVKRTGEKVFLECVQDMDHENMFWYRQDPGLGLRLIYFSYDVKMKEKGDIPEGYSVSREKKERFSLILESASTNQTSMYLCASSARDPAYEQYFGPGTRLTVT.

The chain has TRBV23-1 and TRBJ2-7; D assignment may be TRBD1 or TRBD2 (6 bases each). TRBV23-1 is an open reading frame whose function is uncertain. V was shortened by 2 bases and J by 0 bases, with 17 bases between the two germline ends. The CDR3 covers 17 residues. CDR3 coding DNA: TGCGCCAGCAGTCAAAGAGGGGGACTTTCCCGCTCCTACGAGCAGTACTTC. Residues: CASSQRGGLSRSYEQYF.

The CDR3 is CASSSESQGFGQPQHF. CDR3 nucleotide sequence: TGTGCCAGCAGCTCGGAATCTCAGGGTTTTGGTCAGCCCCAGCATTTT. The chain couples TRBV7-2 to TRBJ1-5; maybe TRBD1 (5 bases). The CDR3 is 16 residues long. Germline V lookup: CDR1 SGHTA, CDR2 FQGNSA. Trimming removed 4 bases from V and 6 bases from J, with 19 bases in between.

CDR3 sequence (DNA): TGTGCCAGCAGCCGCTTGGCTAGCGGCACAGATACGCAGTATTTT. Protein: CASSRLASGTDTQYF. The chain employs TRBV2 and TRBJ2-3; TRBD2 is a possible D gene (6 bases). This CDR3 is 15 amino acids long. V lost 6 bases and J 1 base, leaving 14 bases between the germline ends. Germline CDR1 is SNHLY and CDR2 is FYNNEI.

The chain carries TRBV7-9 and TRBJ2-7; 7 bases align to TRBD1. With V trimmed by 5 bases and J by 2 bases, 6 bases remained unmatched. CDR1 is SEHNR, CDR2 FQNEAQ, per germline (reference sequence). The CDR3 is 14 residues long. CDR3 residues: CASSHRDSTYEQYF. CDR3 DNA sequence: TGTGCCAGCAGCCATCGGGACAGCACCTACGAGCAGTACTTC.

V is TRBV5-1 and J is TRBJ1-3; TRBD1 agrees at 9 bases. The germline CDR1 and CDR2 sequences are SGHRS and YFSETQ. The CDR3 is made up of 15 amino acids. With V trimmed by 4 bases and J by 3 bases, 5 bases remained unmatched. The CDR3 here is CASSPGQGVGNTIYF. CDR3 coding DNA: TGCGCCAGCAGCCCGGGACAGGGAGTTGGAAACACCATATATTTT.

J is TRBJ2-3 and V is TRBV27; D perhaps matches TRBD2 (6 bases). Germline loops: CDR1 MNHEY, CDR2 SMNVEV (reference sequence). V lost 3 bases and J 1 base, leaving 14 bases between the germline ends. CDR3 size: 16 residues. This chain's CDR3 is CASSLGNQRGTDTQYF. CDR3 DNA sequence: TGTGCCAGCAGTTTGGGCAATCAGCGGGGCACAGATACGCAGTATTTT.

The chain combines TRBV6-5 with TRBJ1-5; D unresolved. This CDR3 spans 15 amino acids. The germline gives CDR1 MNHEY, CDR2 SVGAGI. V gave up 5 bases and J gave up 5 bases, with 16 bases separating them. The CDR3 bases are TGTGCCAGCAGTGCCTCGGCCAGCATCGATCAGCCCCAGCATTTT. Its protein product is CASSASASIDQPQHF.

V usage is TRBV18 and J usage is TRBJ2-2; D is perhaps TRBD1 or TRBD2 (5 bases each). The V gene's germline CDR1 is KGHSH and CDR2 LQKENI. The CDR3 loop spans 17 amino acids. Trimming took 1 base from V and 4 from J, leaving 16 bases between them. For the CDR3, the DNA is TGTGCCAGCTCACCACTCTGGGACCCCTCGTCCACCGGGGAGCTGTTTTTT. It codes for CASSPLWDPSSTGELFF.

The chain combines TRBV28 with TRBJ1-5; no definite D call. The germline gives CDR1 MDHEN, CDR2 SYDVKM. V lost 0 bases and J lost 7, with 4 bases in between. The CDR3 contains 12 residues. The DNA for the CDR3 is TGTGCCAGCAGTTTATGGGGGCAGCCCCAGCATTTT. Its translation: CASSLWGQPQHF.

The chain carries TRBV7-2 and TRBJ1-2; TRBD1 is a possible D gene (5 bases). Germline assignment: CDR1 SGHTA and CDR2 FQGNSA. Trimming removed 6 bases at V and 8 bases at J, with 16 bases between. The CDR3 totals 13 residues. The CDR3 spells CASSAQGSGGYTF. Here the CDR3 DNA reads TGTGCCAGCAGTGCCCAGGGAAGTGGGGGCTACACCTTC. Full variable domain (outside the CDR3, taken from reference TRBV7-2 and TRBJ1-2): GAGVSQSPSNKVTEKGKDVELRCDPISGHTALYWYRQSLGQGLEFLIYFQGNSAPDKSGLPSDRFSAERTGGSVSTLTIQRTQQEDSAVYLCASSAQGSGGYTFGSGTRLTVV.

The chain is built from TRBV29-1 and TRBJ1-4, with a weak D call TRBD1 (5 bases). Trimming took 4 bases from V and 2 from J, leaving 11 bases between them. Germline V gives CDR1 SQVTM, CDR2 ANQGSEA. This CDR3 region has 14 residues. CDR3 DNA: TGCAGCGTTGTTGGGGGGGGGACTAATGAAAAACTGTTTTTT. It yields the protein CSVVGGGTNEKLFF.